This TCR beta chain derives from a study of blood T cell repertoires in COVID-19. Study information: Sample material is recorded as cDNA or gDNA derived from T cells, B-cell-depleted T cells, or PBMCs.

This clone has more than one count but fewer than ten. While infection was still active, Seattle patients were enrolled and then followed longitudinally. In the authors' methods: From reference gene primer amplification, estimates of nucleated cell counts were derived. The assay was immunoSEQ multiplex PCR, and TCRdb's table has in-frame clones only and misses some. Clone size and V and J calls were adopted from that table, with D and trimming inferred from the DNA. The sample has 250,000 to 350,000 clones, about 86% seen once. This CDR3 is built from 16 residues. V dropped 10 bases and J dropped 11; count of bases not matched to a gene: 23. Germline V gives CDR1 LNHDA, CDR2 SQIVND (reference sequence).

The clonotype originates from a woman in her 70s with COVID-19, enrolled during active disease. The chain has TRBV19 and TRBJ1-1, with 9 bases matching TRBD1. Sequencing was done on a sample of peripheral blood. As DNA, the CDR3 is TGTGCCACCTTCCCGCAATTCGGGACAGGGTCCCGGGAGGCTTTCTTT. Amino acid sequence: CATFPQFGTGSREAFF.